The T cell receptor (beta chain) under discussion was sequenced for a study of T-cell memory formation after mild COVID-19. General study points: Of the contracting clones, CD4+ ones lay mainly in CM and EM, and CD8+ ones in EMRA. Memory from before infection featured some responding clones, which suggests cross-reactive memory joined. Second-wave clones peaking on day 37 lacked confirmed SARS-CoV-2 specificity. Clones that contracted from day 15 to 85 were balanced CD4/CD8, while later expanders leaned CD4+.

CDR3 length: 16 amino acids. Germline assignment: CDR1 KGHDR and CDR2 SFDVKD. V was trimmed by 3 bases and J by 4 bases, leaving 12 bases between them. MiXCR, run by TCRdb on the 5' RACE reads, gives a single entry per CDR3 protein. Of 450,000 to 650,000 distinct CDR3 sequences listed, about a sixth are singletons. On this clonotype: The target antigen is unknown.

This receptor was obtained from an adult woman who had mild COVID-19 (a few samples of this study predate the infection). Cell type and time point are not known. The sequenced material came from PBMCs or a T cell subset sorted from them (not recorded which). The chain is built from TRBV24-1 and TRBJ2-6; maybe TRBD2 (6 bases). This CDR3 reads CATSDTGVGGANVLTF. CDR3 coding DNA: TGTGCCACCAGTGATACGGGAGTCGGGGGGGCCAACGTCCTGACTTTC.